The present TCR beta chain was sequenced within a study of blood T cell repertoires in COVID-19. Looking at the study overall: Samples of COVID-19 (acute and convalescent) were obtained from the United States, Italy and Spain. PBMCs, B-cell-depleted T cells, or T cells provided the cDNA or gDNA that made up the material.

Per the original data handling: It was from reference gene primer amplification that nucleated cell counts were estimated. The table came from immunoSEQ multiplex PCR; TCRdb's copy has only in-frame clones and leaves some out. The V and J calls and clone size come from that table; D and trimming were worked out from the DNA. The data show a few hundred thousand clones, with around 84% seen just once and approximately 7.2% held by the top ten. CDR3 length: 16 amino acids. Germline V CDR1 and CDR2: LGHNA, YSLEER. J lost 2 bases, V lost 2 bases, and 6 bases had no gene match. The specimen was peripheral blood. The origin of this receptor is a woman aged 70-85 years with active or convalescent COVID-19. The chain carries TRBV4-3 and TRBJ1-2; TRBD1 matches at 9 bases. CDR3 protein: CASSQFYRGQNYGYTF. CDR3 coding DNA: TGCGCCAGCAGCCAATTTTACAGGGGGCAAAACTATGGCTACACCTTC.